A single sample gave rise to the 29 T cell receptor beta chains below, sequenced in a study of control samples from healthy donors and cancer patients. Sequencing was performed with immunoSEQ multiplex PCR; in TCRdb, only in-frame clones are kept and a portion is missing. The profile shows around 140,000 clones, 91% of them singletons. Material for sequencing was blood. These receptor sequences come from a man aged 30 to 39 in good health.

CDR3 sequence (DNA): TGTGCCAGTAGTATCCGTTCGGGGTTAAAGTCCTACAATGAGCAGTTCTTC. Its protein product is CASSIRSGLKSYNEQFF. The genes are TRBV19 and TRBJ2-1; possibly TRBD2 for D (5 bases). V gave up 3 bases and J gave up 1 base, with 16 bases separating them. CDR1 LNHDA and CDR2 SQIVND come from the germline V gene (reference sequence). CDR3 length equals 17 residues.

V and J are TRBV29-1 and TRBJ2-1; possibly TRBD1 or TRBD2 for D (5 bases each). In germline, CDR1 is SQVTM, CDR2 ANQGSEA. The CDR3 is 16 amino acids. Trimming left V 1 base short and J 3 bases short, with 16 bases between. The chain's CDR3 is CSVEVPGREIYNEQFF. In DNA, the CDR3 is TGCAGCGTTGAAGTTCCGGGACGGGAAATCTACAATGAGCAGTTCTTC.

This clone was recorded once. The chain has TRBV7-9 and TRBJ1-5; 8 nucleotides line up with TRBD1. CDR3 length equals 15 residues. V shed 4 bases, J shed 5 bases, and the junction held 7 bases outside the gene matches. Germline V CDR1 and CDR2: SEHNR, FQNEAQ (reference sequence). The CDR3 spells CASSSGTGNYQPQHF. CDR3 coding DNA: TGTGCCAGCAGCTCCGGGACAGGTAACTATCAGCCCCAGCATTTT.

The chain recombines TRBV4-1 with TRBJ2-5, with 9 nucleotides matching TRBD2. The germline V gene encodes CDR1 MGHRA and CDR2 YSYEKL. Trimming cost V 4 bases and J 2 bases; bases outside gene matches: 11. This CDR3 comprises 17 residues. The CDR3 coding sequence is TGCGCCAGCAGCCTCAGAGCGGCGGGGGGGTCTCAAGAGACCCAGTACTTC. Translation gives CASSLRAAGGSQETQYF.

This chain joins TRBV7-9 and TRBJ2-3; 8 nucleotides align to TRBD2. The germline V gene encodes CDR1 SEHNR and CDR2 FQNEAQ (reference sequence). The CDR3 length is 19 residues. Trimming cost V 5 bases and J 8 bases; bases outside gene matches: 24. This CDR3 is CASSTTVASSGGPQGTQYF. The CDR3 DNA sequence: TGTGCCAGCAGCACTACTGTCGCCTCCAGCGGGGGACCCCAAGGTACGCAGTATTTT.

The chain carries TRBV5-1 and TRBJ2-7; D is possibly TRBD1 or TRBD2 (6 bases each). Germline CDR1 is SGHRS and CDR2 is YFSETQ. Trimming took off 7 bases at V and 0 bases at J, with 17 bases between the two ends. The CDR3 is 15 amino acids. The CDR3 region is CASGGGWGASYEQYF. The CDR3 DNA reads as TGCGCCAGCGGGGGCGGTTGGGGGGCCTCCTACGAGCAGTACTTC.

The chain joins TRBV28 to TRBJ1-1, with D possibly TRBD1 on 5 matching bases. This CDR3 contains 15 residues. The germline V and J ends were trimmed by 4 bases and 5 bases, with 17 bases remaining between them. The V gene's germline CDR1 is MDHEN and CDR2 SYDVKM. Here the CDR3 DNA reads TGTGCCAGCAGTTCCCCGGGGGGGGTAGAAACTGAAGCTTTCTTT. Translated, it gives CASSSPGGVETEAFF. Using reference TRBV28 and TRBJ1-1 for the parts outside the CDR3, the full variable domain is DVKVTQSSRYLVKRTGEKVFLECVQDMDHENMFWYRQDPGLGLRLIYFSYDVKMKEKGDIPEGYSVSREKKERFSLILESASTNQTSMYLCASSSPGGVETEAFFGQGTRLTVV.

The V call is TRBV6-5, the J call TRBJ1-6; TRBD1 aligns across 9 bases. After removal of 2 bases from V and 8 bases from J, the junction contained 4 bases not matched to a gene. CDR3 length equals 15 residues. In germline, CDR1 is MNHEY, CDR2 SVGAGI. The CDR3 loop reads CASSYTQGADSPLHF. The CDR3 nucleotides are TGTGCCAGCAGTTACACACAGGGGGCGGATTCACCCCTCCACTTT.

This chain's CDR3 is CAWGDSYGYTF. DNA of the CDR3: TGTGCCTGGGGGGACAGCTATGGCTACACCTTC. The rearrangement uses TRBV30 and TRBJ1-2; TRBD1 matches 7 bases. Germline assignment: CDR1 GTSNPN and CDR2 SVGIG (reference sequence). The CDR3 has 11 amino acids. With V trimmed by 5 bases and J by 4 bases, 1 base remained unmatched.

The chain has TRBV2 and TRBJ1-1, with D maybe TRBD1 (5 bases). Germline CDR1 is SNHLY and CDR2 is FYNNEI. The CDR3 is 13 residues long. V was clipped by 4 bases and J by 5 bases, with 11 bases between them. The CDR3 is CASSGDPRTEAFF. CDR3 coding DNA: TGTGCCAGCAGTGGGGACCCGAGGACTGAAGCTTTCTTT.

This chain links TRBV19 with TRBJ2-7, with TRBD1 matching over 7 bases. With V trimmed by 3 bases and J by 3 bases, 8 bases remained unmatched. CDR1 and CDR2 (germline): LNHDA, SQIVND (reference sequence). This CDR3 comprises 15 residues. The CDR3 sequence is CASSMGQSTFYEQYF. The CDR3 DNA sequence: TGTGCCAGTAGTATGGGACAGTCGACCTTCTACGAGCAGTACTTC.

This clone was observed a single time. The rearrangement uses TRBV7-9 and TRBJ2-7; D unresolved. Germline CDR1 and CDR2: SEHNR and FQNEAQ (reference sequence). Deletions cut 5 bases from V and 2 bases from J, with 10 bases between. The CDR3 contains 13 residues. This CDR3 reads CASSTTVAYEQYF. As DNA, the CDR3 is TGTGCCAGCAGCACGACCGTCGCCTACGAGCAGTACTTC.

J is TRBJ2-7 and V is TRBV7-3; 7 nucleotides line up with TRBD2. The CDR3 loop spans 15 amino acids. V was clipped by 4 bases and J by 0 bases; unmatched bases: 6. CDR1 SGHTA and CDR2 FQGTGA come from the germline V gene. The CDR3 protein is CASSYIGGSSYEQYF. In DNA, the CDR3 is TGTGCCAGCAGCTACATCGGGGGGAGCTCCTACGAGCAGTACTTC.

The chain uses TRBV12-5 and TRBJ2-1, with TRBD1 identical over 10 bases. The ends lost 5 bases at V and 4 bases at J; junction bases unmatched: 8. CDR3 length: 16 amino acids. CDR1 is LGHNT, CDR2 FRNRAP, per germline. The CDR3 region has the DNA TGTGCTAGTGGTGCCCGACAGGGGGCGATTTACAATGAGCAGTTCTTC. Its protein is CASGARQGAIYNEQFF.

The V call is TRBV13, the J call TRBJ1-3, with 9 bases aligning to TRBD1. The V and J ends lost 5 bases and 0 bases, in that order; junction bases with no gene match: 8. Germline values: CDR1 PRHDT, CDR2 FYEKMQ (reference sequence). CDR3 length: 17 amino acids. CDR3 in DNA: TGTGCCAGCAGCGAAGACTTGGGACAGGGCTCTGGAAACACCATATATTTT. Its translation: CASSEDLGQGSGNTIYF.

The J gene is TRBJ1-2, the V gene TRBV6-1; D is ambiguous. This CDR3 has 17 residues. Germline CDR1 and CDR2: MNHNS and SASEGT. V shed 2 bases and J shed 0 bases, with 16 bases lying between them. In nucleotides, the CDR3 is TGTGCCAGCAGTGAAAAGGCACCGAGCTTAGCTAACTATGGCTACACCTTC. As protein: CASSEKAPSLANYGYTF.

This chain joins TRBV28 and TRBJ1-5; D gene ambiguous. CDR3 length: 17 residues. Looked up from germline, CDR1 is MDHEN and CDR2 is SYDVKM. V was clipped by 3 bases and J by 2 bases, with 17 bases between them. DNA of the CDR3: TGTGCCAGCAGTTTTCGATCGATAGGTTTGGGCAATCAGCCCCAGCATTTT. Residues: CASSFRSIGLGNQPQHF. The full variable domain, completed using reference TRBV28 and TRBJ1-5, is DVKVTQSSRYLVKRTGEKVFLECVQDMDHENMFWYRQDPGLGLRLIYFSYDVKMKEKGDIPEGYSVSREKKERFSLILESASTNQTSMYLCASSFRSIGLGNQPQHFGDGTRLSIL.

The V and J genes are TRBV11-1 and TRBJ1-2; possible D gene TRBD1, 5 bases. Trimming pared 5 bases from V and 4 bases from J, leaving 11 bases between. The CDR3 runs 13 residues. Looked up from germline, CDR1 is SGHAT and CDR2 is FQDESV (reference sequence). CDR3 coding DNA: TGTGCCAGCAGCCCAGACAGCCCCTATGGCTACACCTTC. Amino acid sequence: CASSPDSPYGYTF.

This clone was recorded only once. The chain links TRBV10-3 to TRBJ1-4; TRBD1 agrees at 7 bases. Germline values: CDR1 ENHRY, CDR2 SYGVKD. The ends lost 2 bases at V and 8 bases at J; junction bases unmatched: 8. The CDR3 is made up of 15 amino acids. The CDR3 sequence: CAISEGGGALEKLFF. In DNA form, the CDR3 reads TGTGCCATCAGTGAGGGAGGGGGCGCTCTGGAAAAACTGTTTTTT.

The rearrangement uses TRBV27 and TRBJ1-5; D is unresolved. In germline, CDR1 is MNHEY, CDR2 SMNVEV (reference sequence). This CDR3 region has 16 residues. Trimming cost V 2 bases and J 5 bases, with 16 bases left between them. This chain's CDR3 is CASSLNSRQTYQPQHF. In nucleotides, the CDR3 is TGTGCCAGCAGTTTAAATAGCAGGCAGACCTATCAGCCCCAGCATTTT.

The DNA for the CDR3 is TGTGCCAGCAGCTTAGACGGGACAGGGGGAGAAGCTTTCTTT. Residues: CASSLDGTGGEAFF. The genes are TRBV7-6 and TRBJ1-1, with 11 bases matching TRBD1. Germline CDR1 is SGHVS and CDR2 is FNYEAQ. J gave up 8 bases and V 1 base, and 3 bases lay outside the gene matches. The length of the CDR3 is 14 residues.

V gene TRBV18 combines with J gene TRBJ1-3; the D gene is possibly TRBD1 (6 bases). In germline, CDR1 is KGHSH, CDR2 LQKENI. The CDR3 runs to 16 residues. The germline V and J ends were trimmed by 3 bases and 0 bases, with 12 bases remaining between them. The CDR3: CASSPGDTFSGNTIYF. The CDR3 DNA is TGTGCCAGCTCACCCGGGGACACCTTCTCTGGAAACACCATATATTTT.

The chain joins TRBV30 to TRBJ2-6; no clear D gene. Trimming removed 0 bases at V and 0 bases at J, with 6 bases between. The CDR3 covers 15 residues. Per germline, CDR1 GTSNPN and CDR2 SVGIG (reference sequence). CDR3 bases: TGTGCCTGGAGTGTCAGAAACTCTGGGGCCAACGTCCTGACTTTC. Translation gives CAWSVRNSGANVLTF. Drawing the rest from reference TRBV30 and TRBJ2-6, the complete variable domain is SQTIHQWPATLVQPVGSPLSLECTVEGTSNPNLYWYRQAAGRGLQLLFYSVGIGQISSEVPQNLSASRPQDRQFILSSKKLLLSDSGFYLCAWSVRNSGANVLTFGAGSRLTVL.

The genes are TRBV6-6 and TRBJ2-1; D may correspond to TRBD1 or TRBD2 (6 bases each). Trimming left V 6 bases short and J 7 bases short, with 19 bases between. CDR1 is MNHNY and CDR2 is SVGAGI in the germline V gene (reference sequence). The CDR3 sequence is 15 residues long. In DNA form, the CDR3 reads TGTGCCAGCAGGCCGTCTTTTCTAGGGGGGAATGAGCAGTTCTTC. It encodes CASRPSFLGGNEQFF.

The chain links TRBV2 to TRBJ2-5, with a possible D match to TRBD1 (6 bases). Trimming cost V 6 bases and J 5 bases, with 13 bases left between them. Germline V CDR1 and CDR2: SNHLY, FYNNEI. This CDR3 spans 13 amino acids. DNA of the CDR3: TGTGCCAGCAGAACGCTCCAGGGGGAGACCCAGTACTTC. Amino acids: CASRTLQGETQYF.

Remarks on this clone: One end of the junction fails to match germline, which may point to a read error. The CDR3 DNA reads as TGTGCCAGCAGTGAATCCAGGGGACCCTACGGGCAGTACTTC. Residues: CASSESRGPYGQYF. The chain couples TRBV2 to TRBJ2-7; the D gene is possibly TRBD1 (6 bases). The CDR3 has 14 residues. Looked up from germline, CDR1 is SNHLY and CDR2 is FYNNEI.

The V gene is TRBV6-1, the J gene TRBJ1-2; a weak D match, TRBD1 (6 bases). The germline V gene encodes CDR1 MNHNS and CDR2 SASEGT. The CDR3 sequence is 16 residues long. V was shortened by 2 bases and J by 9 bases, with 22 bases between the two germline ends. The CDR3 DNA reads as TGTGCCAGCAGTGAATTTGGGGGGGGGCCCGGTCAAAGCTACACCTTC. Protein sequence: CASSEFGGGPGQSYTF.

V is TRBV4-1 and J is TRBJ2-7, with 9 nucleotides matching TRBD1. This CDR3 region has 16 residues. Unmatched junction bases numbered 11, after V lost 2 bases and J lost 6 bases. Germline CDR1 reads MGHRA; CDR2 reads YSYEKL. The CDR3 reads CASSQFSAGTGSEQYF. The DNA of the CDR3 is TGCGCCAGCAGCCAATTTTCGGCCGGGACAGGGTCCGAGCAGTACTTC.

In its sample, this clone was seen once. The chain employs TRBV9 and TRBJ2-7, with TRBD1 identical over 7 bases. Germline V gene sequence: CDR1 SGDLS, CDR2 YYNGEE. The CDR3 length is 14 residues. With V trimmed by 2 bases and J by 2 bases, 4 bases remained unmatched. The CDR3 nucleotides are TGTGCCAGCAGCGTCCGGGACAGCCCCTACGAGCAGTACTTC. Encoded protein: CASSVRDSPYEQYF.